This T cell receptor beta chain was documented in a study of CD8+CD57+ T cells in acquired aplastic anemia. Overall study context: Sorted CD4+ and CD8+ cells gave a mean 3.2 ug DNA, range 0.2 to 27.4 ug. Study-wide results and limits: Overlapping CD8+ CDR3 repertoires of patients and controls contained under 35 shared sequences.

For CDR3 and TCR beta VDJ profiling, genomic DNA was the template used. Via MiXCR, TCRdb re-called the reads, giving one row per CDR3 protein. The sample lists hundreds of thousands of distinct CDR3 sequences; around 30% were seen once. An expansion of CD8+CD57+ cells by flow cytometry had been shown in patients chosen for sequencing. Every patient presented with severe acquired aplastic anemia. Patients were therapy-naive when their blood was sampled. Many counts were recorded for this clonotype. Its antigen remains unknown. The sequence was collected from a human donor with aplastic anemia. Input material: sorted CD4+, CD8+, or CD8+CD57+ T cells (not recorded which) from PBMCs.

The CDR3 here is CASSQDNSNQPQHF. The CDR3 DNA follows: TGTGCCAGCAGCCAAGATAATAGCAATCAGCCCCAGCATTTT. The chain joins TRBV7-9 to TRBJ1-5; D is ambiguous. V was trimmed by 5 bases and J by 0 bases, leaving 8 bases between them. The germline CDR1 and CDR2 sequences are SEHNR and FQNEAQ (reference sequence). The CDR3 length is 14 residues.